This TCR beta chain was retrieved from a study of T cell repertoires in cytomegalovirus infection. Study context: Matching HLA type and CMV infection were both indicated by public TCR beta signatures. Study-level points and caveats: The response measured ex vivo was dominated by TCR beta clonotypes (HLA-C-restricted and CMV-specific). Cumulative frequency of public TCR beta families picked out carriers of CMV plus the relevant HLA.

Looked up from germline, CDR1 is SGHTA and CDR2 is FQGTGA. CDR3 size: 13 residues. TCRdb reprocessed the reads via MiXCR and lists one record per CDR3 protein. The sample records more than 45,000 distinct CDR3 sequences, around 33% being singletons. Details on this clonotype: The antigen is not known.

The gene calls are TRBV7-3 and TRBJ2-5, with D possibly TRBD2 on 5 matching bases. The TCR comes from a human donor in good health (CMV status not recorded). Some clones in this sample may be carry-over from other donors' samples. The sample taken for sequencing was PBMCs, sequenced either directly or after in vitro stimulation (not recorded which). For the CDR3, the DNA is TGTGCAAGCGGTTTTAGCGCCCAAGAGACCCAGTACTTC. This gives the protein CASGFSAQETQYF.